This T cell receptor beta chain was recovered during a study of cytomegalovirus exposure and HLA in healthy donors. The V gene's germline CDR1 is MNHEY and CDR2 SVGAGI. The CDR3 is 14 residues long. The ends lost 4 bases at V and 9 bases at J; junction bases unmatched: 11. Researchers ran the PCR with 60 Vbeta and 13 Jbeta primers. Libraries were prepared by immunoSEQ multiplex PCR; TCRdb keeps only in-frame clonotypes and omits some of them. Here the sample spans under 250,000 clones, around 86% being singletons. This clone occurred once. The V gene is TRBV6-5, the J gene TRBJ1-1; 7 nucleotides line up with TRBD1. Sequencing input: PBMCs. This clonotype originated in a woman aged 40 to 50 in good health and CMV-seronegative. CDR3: CASSSRQGEAQAFF. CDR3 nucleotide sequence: TGTGCCAGCAGTTCCAGACAGGGAGAGGCGCAAGCTTTCTTT.